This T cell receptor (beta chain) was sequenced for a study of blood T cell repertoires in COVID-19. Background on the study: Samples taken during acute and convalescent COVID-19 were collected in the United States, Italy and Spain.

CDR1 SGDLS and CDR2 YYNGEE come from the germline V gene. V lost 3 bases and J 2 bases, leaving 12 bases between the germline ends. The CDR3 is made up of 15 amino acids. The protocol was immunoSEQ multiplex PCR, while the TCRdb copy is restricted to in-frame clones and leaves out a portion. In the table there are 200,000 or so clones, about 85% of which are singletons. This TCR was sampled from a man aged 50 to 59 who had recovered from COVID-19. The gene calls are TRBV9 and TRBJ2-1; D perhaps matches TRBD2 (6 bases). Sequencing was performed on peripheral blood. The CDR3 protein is CASSAWEDAYNEQFF. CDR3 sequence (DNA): TGTGCCAGCAGCGCCTGGGAGGACGCCTACAATGAGCAGTTCTTC.